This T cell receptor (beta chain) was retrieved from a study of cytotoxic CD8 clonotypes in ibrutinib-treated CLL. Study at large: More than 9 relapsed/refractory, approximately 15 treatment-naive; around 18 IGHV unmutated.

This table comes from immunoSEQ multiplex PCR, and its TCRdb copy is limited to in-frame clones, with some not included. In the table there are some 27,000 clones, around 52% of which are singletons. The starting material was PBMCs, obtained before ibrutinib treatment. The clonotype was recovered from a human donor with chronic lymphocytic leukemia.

In DNA, the CDR3 is TGTGCCAGCAGCCAATTCACAGGGCGCTCTTATGGCTACACCTTC. The encoded protein is CASSQFTGRSYGYTF. The chain uses TRBV16 and TRBJ1-2; D may be TRBD1 (6 bases). The CDR3 consists of 15 residues. Germline V gene lookup returns CDR1 KGHSY and CDR2 FQNENV. The germline V and J ends were trimmed by 1 base and 5 bases, with 14 bases remaining between them.